The T cell receptor (beta chain) under discussion was sequenced for a study of long-term antiretroviral therapy in people with HIV. Findings of the study overall: ART-treated samples gained diversity yet remained below transplant donor controls. Clonal expansions arising prior to ART prevailed in the repertoire at every time point.

Version v3.0 of the immunoSEQ assay ran at survey level. TCRdb's table, derived via immunoSEQ multiplex PCR, lists solely in-frame clones and lacks some. The data contain about 31,000 clones, around 90% of them singletons. Before they underwent DNA extraction, samples held roughly 0.95-11 million cryopreserved PBMC. On this clone itself: The antigen is not known.

The source is a woman in her thirties or forties with HIV. The sequencing here drew on unsorted PBMCs, taken around 5 years after starting antiretroviral therapy.

The CDR3 here is CASSSKRVGTEAFF. CDR3 in DNA: TGTGCCAGCAGCTCGAAGAGGGTCGGGACTGAAGCTTTCTTT. The chain recombines TRBV25-1 with TRBJ1-1; D remains unclear. The length of the CDR3 is 14 residues. Germline lookup yields CDR1 MGHDK and CDR2 SYGVNS. V lost 6 bases and J 5 bases, leaving 16 bases between the germline ends.